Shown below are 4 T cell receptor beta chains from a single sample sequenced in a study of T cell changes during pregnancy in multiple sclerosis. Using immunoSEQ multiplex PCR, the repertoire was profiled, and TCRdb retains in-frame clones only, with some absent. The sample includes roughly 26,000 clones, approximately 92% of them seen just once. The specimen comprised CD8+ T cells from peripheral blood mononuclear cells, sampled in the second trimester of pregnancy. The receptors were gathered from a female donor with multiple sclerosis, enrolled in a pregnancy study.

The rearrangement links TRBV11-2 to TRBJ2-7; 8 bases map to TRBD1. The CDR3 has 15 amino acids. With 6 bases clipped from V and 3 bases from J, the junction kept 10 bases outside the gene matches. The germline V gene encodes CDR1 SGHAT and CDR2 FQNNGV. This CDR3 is CASSLTGGNFYEQYF. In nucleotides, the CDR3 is TGTGCCAGCAGTCTAACAGGGGGTAACTTCTACGAGCAGTACTTC.

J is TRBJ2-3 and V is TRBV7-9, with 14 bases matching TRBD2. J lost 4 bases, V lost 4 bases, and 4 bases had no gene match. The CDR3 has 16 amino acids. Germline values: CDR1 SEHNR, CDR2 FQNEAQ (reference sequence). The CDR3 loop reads CASSSTSGRASDTQYF. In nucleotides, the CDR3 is TGTGCCAGCAGCTCGACTAGCGGGAGGGCATCAGATACGCAGTATTTT. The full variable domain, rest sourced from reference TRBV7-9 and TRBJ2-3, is DTGVSQNPRHKITKRGQNVTFRCDPISEHNRLYWYRQTLGQGPEFLTYFQNEAQLEKSRLLSDRFSAERPKGSFSTLEIQRTEQGDSAMYLCASSSTSGRASDTQYFGPGTRLTVL.

Written as DNA, the CDR3 is TGTGCCAGCAGCACCACAAGACAGGGTTGGAAGAGAATGAACACTGAAGCTTTCTTT. It specifies CASSTTRQGWKRMNTEAFF. This chain uses TRBV7-2 with TRBJ1-1; TRBD1 matches at 7 bases. The length of the CDR3 is 19 residues. Germline values: CDR1 SGHTA, CDR2 FQGNSA. The V segment lost 5 bases and the J segment 0 bases; nucleotides outside the gene matches: 18.

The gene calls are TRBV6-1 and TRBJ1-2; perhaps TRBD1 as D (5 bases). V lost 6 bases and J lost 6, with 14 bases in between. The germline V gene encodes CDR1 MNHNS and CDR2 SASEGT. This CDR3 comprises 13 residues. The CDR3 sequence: CASSRGWGDGYTF. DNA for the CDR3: TGTGCCAGCAGCCGCGGATGGGGGGATGGCTACACCTTC.